Listed below are T cell receptor beta chains from one sample, sequenced in a study of T-cell memory formation after mild COVID-19. MiXCR was run by TCRdb on the 5' RACE reads, yielding one entry per CDR3 protein. The profile shows about 270,000 distinct CDR3 sequences, roughly 15% of them singletons. Sequencing input: PBMCs or a T cell subset sorted from them (not recorded which). All receptors come from a man aged 18 to 29 who had mild COVID-19 (a few samples of this study predate the infection). Cell type and time point are not known. Each CDR3 is given with its conserved first and last residue. Fields, in order: V gene, clone size, D gene, J gene, CDR3 DNA, CDR3 protein. D genes are given only for firm matches. Rows may omit the clone size; those that give it use once, few, many or a size class.

TRBV6-2/TRBV6-3	-	-	TRBJ1-2	TGTGCCAGCAGGCACAGGGTTGGCTACACCTTC	CASRHRVGYTF
TRBV9	few	-	TRBJ2-6	TGTGCCAGCAGCGGGCGTCATCGCTCTGGGGCCAACGTCCTGACTTTC	CASSGRHRSGANVLTF
TRBV5-1	few	-	TRBJ1-1	TGCGCCAGCAGCTTGTTCCCCCTCAGGGGAGGTGACACTGAAGCTTTCTTT	CASSLFPLRGGDTEAFF
TRBV2	few	-	TRBJ1-1	TGTGCCAGCAGTGAATTGAGGGCACAGACGGAAGAAGCTTTCTTT	CASSELRAQTEEAFF
TRBV20-1	-	TRBD1	TRBJ2-1	TGCAGTGCTAGCCCGGACAGGCCCAATGAGCAGTTCTTC	CSASPDRPNEQFF
TRBV4-1	few	TRBD1	TRBJ2-1	TGCGCCAGCAGCCCCGACAGGGGCGATGAGCAGTTCTTC	CASSPDRGDEQFF
TRBV5-1	-	-	TRBJ2-1	TGCGCCAGCAGCCTACCTAGCCCCCACAATGAGCAGTTCTTC	CASSLPSPHNEQFF
TRBV6-2/TRBV6-3	once	-	TRBJ1-1	TGTGCCAGCAGCTCTTGGGACACAGCAGGTGAAGCTTTCTTT	CASSSWDTAGEAFF
TRBV5-4	-	-	TRBJ1-2	TGTGCCAGCAGCTTCTGGGGGGCCGGTGGCTACACCTTC	CASSFWGAGGYTF
TRBV7-2	few	-	TRBJ1-6	TGTGCCAGCAGCTTAGTTCACGGATATAATTCACCCCTCCACTTT	CASSLVHGYNSPLHF